Below are 19 T cell receptor beta chains sequenced from a single sample in a study of sequential checkpoint blockade in melanoma. This sample's treatment: randomized to nivolumab then ipilimumab (arm A) or the reverse (arm B). Assay used: immunoSEQ multiplex PCR; TCRdb lists only in-frame clones, some missing. The table records 21,000 or so clones, roughly 80% of them present only once. The input for sequencing was CD8+ T cells sorted from blood (inferred from file names), taken from a patient given nivolumab and ipilimumab in sequence. The receptors stem from a human donor with melanoma.

The chain employs TRBV13 and TRBJ1-2; TRBD1 agrees at 10 bases. Per germline, CDR1 PRHDT and CDR2 FYEKMQ (reference sequence). Trimming removed 3 bases from V and 6 bases from J; junction bases left unmatched: 1. There are 13 residues in the CDR3. This CDR3 reads CASSLTGGDGYTF. DNA of the CDR3: TGTGCCAGCAGCTTGACAGGGGGCGATGGCTACACCTTC.

Only a few counts were recorded for this clone. The chain uses TRBV16 and TRBJ2-4; tentatively, D is TRBD1 (6 bases). From germline, CDR1 is KGHSY and CDR2 FQNENV. V lost 0 bases, J lost 7 bases, and 13 bases lay in between. CDR3 length: 15 amino acids. The CDR3 DNA is TGTGCCAGCAGCCAATCTTGGCAGGGGCCGAACATTCAGTACTTC. Translating gives CASSQSWQGPNIQYF. Looking up the rest from reference TRBV16 and TRBJ2-4 gives the full variable domain: GEEVAQTPKHLVRGEGQKAKLYCAPIKGHSYVFWYQQVLKNEFKFLISFQNENVFDETGMPKERFSAKCLPNSPCSLEIQATKLEDSAVYFCASSQSWQGPNIQYFGAGTRLSVL.

The V call is TRBV6-6, the J call TRBJ1-2; D gene ambiguous. Germline V gene sequence: CDR1 MNHNY, CDR2 SVGAGI (reference sequence). V shed 1 base and J shed 3 bases, with 15 bases lying between them. The CDR3 contains 16 residues. CDR3 in amino acids: CASSYFGELTHYGYTF. The CDR3 coding sequence is TGTGCCAGCAGTTACTTTGGGGAGCTAACGCACTATGGCTACACCTTC.

V gene TRBV6-5 combines with J gene TRBJ2-7, with D unresolved. The CDR3 loop spans 11 amino acids. Trimming shortened V by 3 bases and J by 7 bases, and 7 bases separated the two germline ends. Per germline, CDR1 MNHEY and CDR2 SVGAGI. CDR3 sequence: CASSYQWEQYF. CDR3 nucleotides: TGTGCCAGCAGTTATCAGTGGGAGCAGTACTTC.

This sequence joins TRBV27 and TRBJ1-2; D is possibly TRBD1 (6 bases). V was shortened by 2 bases and J by 4 bases, with 11 bases between the two germline ends. The CDR3 has 14 residues. Germline values: CDR1 MNHEY, CDR2 SMNVEV (reference sequence). Here the CDR3 DNA reads TGTGCCAGCAGTTTACGGGGGGCGGGCTATGGCTACACCTTC. Encoded protein: CASSLRGAGYGYTF.

CDR3 in DNA: TGTGCCAGCAGCACTGAAAACAGGGGTACCTATGGCTACACCTTC. Translated: CASSTENRGTYGYTF. The genes are TRBV11-2 and TRBJ1-2, with 7 bases lining up with TRBD1. CDR1 SGHAT and CDR2 FQNNGV come from the germline V gene. The V segment lost 5 bases and the J segment 4 bases; nucleotides outside the gene matches: 10. The CDR3 contains 15 residues.

The chain has TRBV6-5 and TRBJ2-7; D is perhaps TRBD1 (6 bases). The CDR3 is 13 amino acids. The germline CDR1 and CDR2 sequences are MNHEY and SVGAGI. With 5 bases removed from V and 8 bases from J, the gap between germline ends came to 16 bases. The CDR3 reads CASSGERTGKQYF. The CDR3 DNA reads TGTGCCAGCAGTGGCGAACGTACAGGGAAGCAGTACTTC.

CDR3 loop: CASSLLDTSYEQYF. For the CDR3, the DNA is TGTGCCAGCAGCTTATTAGACACGTCCTACGAGCAGTACTTC. V is TRBV7-8 and J is TRBJ2-7; D uncertain. The CDR3 sequence is 14 residues long. The V gene lost 2 bases and the J gene lost 1 base, with 9 bases spanning the gap. The germline gives CDR1 SGHVS, CDR2 FQNEAQ.

This chain uses TRBV7-2 with TRBJ1-6; no firm D call. This CDR3 region has 12 residues. V shed 5 bases and J shed 14 bases, with 13 bases lying between them. Germline V gives CDR1 SGHTA, CDR2 FQGNSA. The CDR3 nucleotides read TGTGCCAGCAGCCCGTGGCCCCTCACCCTCCACTTT. Amino acid sequence: CASSPWPLTLHF.

The V gene is TRBV6-1, the J gene TRBJ2-7; 14 nucleotides match TRBD2. V trimming: 3 bases; J trimming: 2 bases; junction bases outside the gene matches: 0. From germline, CDR1 is MNHNS and CDR2 SASEGT. The CDR3 runs to 15 residues. CDR3 nucleotide sequence: TGTGCCAGCAGTGAGGGACTAGCGGGAGCCTACGAGCAGTACTTC. This encodes CASSEGLAGAYEQYF.

This sequence joins TRBV28 and TRBJ2-5; 9 nucleotides line up with TRBD2. The DNA end is a closer match to TRBJ2-7, so the J assignment may be wrong. The CDR3 covers 15 residues. CDR1 and CDR2 from the germline V gene are MDHEN and SYDVKM. CDR3 region: CASSLGLAGSYEQYF. The CDR3 DNA reads TGTGCCAGCAGTTTAGGCCTAGCGGGATCCTACGAGCAGTACTTC.

The count of this clone is one. The gene calls are TRBV27 and TRBJ2-7; D is unresolved. CDR1 is MNHEY and CDR2 is SMNVEV in the germline V gene (reference sequence). The CDR3 spans 13 residues. Deletions cut 6 bases from V and 3 bases from J, with 12 bases between. The chain's CDR3 is CASRGTVLYEQYF. As DNA, the CDR3 is TGTGCCAGCAGAGGCACAGTGCTCTACGAGCAGTACTTC.

The rearrangement uses TRBV7-9 and TRBJ1-2; a possible D gene is TRBD1 (5 bases). CDR1 is SEHNR, CDR2 FQNEAQ, per germline (reference sequence). Trimming shortened V by 7 bases and J by 5 bases, and 26 bases separated the two germline ends. This CDR3 comprises 17 residues. The CDR3: CASTPVDSQHPQYGYTF. The CDR3 DNA follows: TGTGCCAGCACCCCTGTCGACAGCCAACACCCTCAGTATGGCTACACCTTC.

The chain couples TRBV10-3 to TRBJ2-5, with 8 bases matching TRBD2. Germline-derived CDR1 and CDR2 are ENHRY and SYGVKD. CDR3 size: 16 residues. V was pared by 3 bases and J by 2 bases, with 8 bases of the junction left unmatched. The CDR3: CAISEFRGGPQETQYF. The DNA for the CDR3 is TGTGCCATCAGTGAATTTCGGGGGGGGCCGCAAGAGACCCAGTACTTC.

The chain joins TRBV27 to TRBJ2-1, with D possibly TRBD2 on 5 matching bases. Per germline, CDR1 MNHEY and CDR2 SMNVEV (reference sequence). V lost 0 bases and J 9 bases, leaving 12 bases between the germline ends. The CDR3 totals 14 residues. CDR3 DNA: TGTGCCAGCAGTTTATCGTCTAGCCTTAGTGAGCAGTTCTTC. It codes for CASSLSSSLSEQFF.

V usage is TRBV5-4 and J usage is TRBJ1-1; 7 bases are a match to TRBD1. The CDR3 has 15 residues. The V gene's germline CDR1 is SGHNT and CDR2 YYREEE (reference sequence). J lost 5 bases, V lost 3 bases, and 10 bases had no gene match. The CDR3 region is CASSSTSTGWTEAFF. The DNA of the CDR3 is TGTGCCAGCAGCTCTACTTCGACAGGGTGGACTGAAGCTTTCTTT.

A few counts support this clone. V gene TRBV12-5 combines with J gene TRBJ2-3; D uncertain. The CDR3 is made up of 14 amino acids. Germline V CDR1 and CDR2: LGHNT, FRNRAP. The V end was cut by 1 base, the J end by 4 bases, with 9 bases between. The CDR3 DNA reads TGTGCTAGTGGTTTGGATACTCCGGCAGATACGCAGTATTTT. This gives the protein CASGLDTPADTQYF.

About this clone: At one end the junction does not follow the germline gene, possibly because of a read error. V is TRBV28 and J is TRBJ2-5, with TRBD2 identical over 9 bases. The CDR3 consists of 17 residues. The V gene's germline CDR1 is MDHEN and CDR2 SYDVKM. CDR3 in DNA: TGTGCCAGCCGTTTCAGGGAGGGAGCGGGAGGAGGGGAGACCCAGTACTTC. Residues: CASRFREGAGGGETQYF. Full variable domain (remainder filled in from reference TRBV28 and TRBJ2-5): DVKVTQSSRYLVKRTGEKVFLECVQDMDHENMFWYRQDPGLGLRLIYFSYDVKMKEKGDIPEGYSVSREKKERFSLILESASTNQTSMYLCASRFREGAGGGETQYFGPGTRLLVL.

The chain employs TRBV19 and TRBJ1-1, with a tentative D call TRBD1 (6 bases). CDR1 LNHDA and CDR2 SQIVND come from the germline V gene (reference sequence). This CDR3 spans 15 amino acids. V lost 6 bases to trimming and J lost 0 bases, with 14 bases between them. The CDR3 protein is CASSLRDTLNTEAFF. CDR3 coding DNA: TGTGCCAGTAGCCTCCGGGACACACTGAACACTGAAGCTTTCTTT. The whole variable domain, remainder taken from reference TRBV19 and TRBJ1-1, is DGGITQSPKYLFRKEGQNVTLSCEQNLNHDAMYWYRQDPGQGLRLIYYSQIVNDFQKGDIAEGYSVSREKKESFPLTVTSAQKNPTAFYLCASSLRDTLNTEAFFGQGTRLTVV.